This passage covers 30 T cell receptor beta chains from one sample sequenced in a study of blood T cell repertoires in COVID-19. Produced via immunoSEQ multiplex PCR; TCRdb's table is partial and in-frame only. This table has approximately 290,000 clones, 75% to 90% appearing once. The sample consisted of PBMCs or T cells enriched from blood (not recorded which). All receptors come from a woman aged 30 to 39 who had recovered from COVID-19.

The chain is built from TRBV7-9 and TRBJ1-3; tentatively, D is TRBD1 (5 bases). The germline V gene has CDR1 SEHNR and CDR2 FQNEAQ (reference sequence). The CDR3 is made up of 15 amino acids. Trimming removed 3 bases from V and 4 bases from J, with 13 bases in between. The CDR3, as DNA: TGTGCCAGCAGCTTTTTGGGTGACAGAGGAAACACCATATATTTT. Its translation is CASSFLGDRGNTIYF.

The chain recombines TRBV18 with TRBJ2-3, with TRBD1 identical over 8 bases. The CDR3 spans 15 residues. With V trimmed by 1 base and J by 2 bases, 2 bases remained unmatched. CDR1 and CDR2 from the germline V gene are KGHSH and LQKENI. CDR3 bases: TGTGCCAGCTCACCACGACAGGGGTCCACAGATACGCAGTATTTT. It codes for CASSPRQGSTDTQYF.

This rearrangement joins TRBV27 to TRBJ1-3; no firm D call. The V end lost 3 bases, the J end lost 11 bases, and 17 bases lay between the germline ends. Germline V gives CDR1 MNHEY, CDR2 SMNVEV (reference sequence). This CDR3 spans 14 amino acids. Here the CDR3 reads CASSFGHPGRAIYF. CDR3 sequence (DNA): TGTGCCAGCAGTTTCGGTCACCCGGGGAGGGCCATATATTTT.

The genes are TRBV4-1 and TRBJ2-1; D may be TRBD1 (6 bases). The CDR3 length is 13 residues. Germline V gene data show CDR1 as MGHRA and CDR2 as YSYEKL. V dropped 4 bases and J dropped 5 bases, with 9 bases sitting between them. The CDR3 DNA reads TGCGCCAGCAGCCTTACAGGGAACAATGAGCAGTTCTTC. Translation: CASSLTGNNEQFF.

This chain joins TRBV10-3 and TRBJ2-1; the D is unclear. The V gene lost 6 bases and the J gene lost 0 bases, with 12 bases spanning the gap. Germline values: CDR1 ENHRY, CDR2 SYGVKD. CDR3 length equals 15 residues. CDR3 residues: CAIRVWASSYNEQFF. As DNA, the CDR3 is TGTGCCATCAGGGTATGGGCGAGCTCCTACAATGAGCAGTTCTTC.

This sequence joins TRBV30 and TRBJ2-3, with 12 bases fitting TRBD2. The germline V gene encodes CDR1 GTSNPN and CDR2 SVGIG (reference sequence). The length of the CDR3 is 19 residues. Trimming at V came to 0 bases and at J to 4 bases, leaving 14 bases not matched to a gene. The CDR3 loop is CAWSVPSGRARGMADTQYF. CDR3 bases: TGTGCCTGGAGTGTACCTAGCGGGAGGGCCCGGGGTATGGCAGATACGCAGTATTTT. The complete variable domain, with remaining parts taken from reference TRBV30 and TRBJ2-3, reads SQTIHQWPATLVQPVGSPLSLECTVEGTSNPNLYWYRQAAGRGLQLLFYSVGIGQISSEVPQNLSASRPQDRQFILSSKKLLLSDSGFYLCAWSVPSGRARGMADTQYFGPGTRLTVL.

The genes are TRBV28 and TRBJ2-7; 10 bases align to TRBD2. V dropped 4 bases and J dropped 4; count of bases not matched to a gene: 7. In germline, CDR1 is MDHEN, CDR2 SYDVKM. The CDR3 has 15 amino acids. The CDR3 sequence is CASSSLAGGRYEQYF. The DNA for the CDR3 is TGTGCCAGCAGTTCCTTAGCGGGGGGTAGGTACGAGCAGTACTTC. Variable domain in full (rest from reference TRBV28 and TRBJ2-7): DVKVTQSSRYLVKRTGEKVFLECVQDMDHENMFWYRQDPGLGLRLIYFSYDVKMKEKGDIPEGYSVSREKKERFSLILESASTNQTSMYLCASSSLAGGRYEQYFGPGTRLTVT.

This chain connects TRBV7-2 to TRBJ1-1; D gene unclear. Deletions cut 5 bases from V and 0 bases from J, with 7 bases between. The CDR3 runs 13 residues. CDR1 and CDR2 (germline): SGHTA, FQGNSA. CDR3 region: CASSPQVNTEAFF. CDR3 coding DNA: TGTGCCAGCAGCCCTCAGGTGAACACTGAAGCTTTCTTT. Variable domain in full (rest from reference TRBV7-2 and TRBJ1-1): GAGVSQSPSNKVTEKGKDVELRCDPISGHTALYWYRQSLGQGLEFLIYFQGNSAPDKSGLPSDRFSAERTGGSVSTLTIQRTQQEDSAVYLCASSPQVNTEAFFGQGTRLTVV.

V is TRBV9 and J is TRBJ2-2; 7 bases line up with TRBD2. The CDR3 runs to 16 residues. Trimming cost V 2 bases and J 4 bases; bases outside gene matches: 8. From germline, CDR1 is SGDLS and CDR2 YYNGEE. The CDR3 nucleotides read TGTGCCAGCAGCGTGGGGGGGAGATATTCCACCGGGGAGCTGTTTTTT. Translating it yields CASSVGGRYSTGELFF.

The rearrangement links TRBV19 to TRBJ1-4; weak D call: TRBD1 (5 bases). CDR1 and CDR2 from the germline V gene are LNHDA and SQIVND (reference sequence). This CDR3 is built from 16 residues. V lost 8 bases to trimming and J lost 2 bases, with 18 bases between them. This chain's CDR3 is CASGRRGGTTNEKLFF. CDR3 coding DNA: TGTGCCAGTGGACGCCGGGGAGGGACTACTAATGAAAAACTGTTTTTT. The full variable domain, its missing parts supplied by reference TRBV19 and TRBJ1-4, is DGGITQSPKYLFRKEGQNVTLSCEQNLNHDAMYWYRQDPGQGLRLIYYSQIVNDFQKGDIAEGYSVSREKKESFPLTVTSAQKNPTAFYLCASGRRGGTTNEKLFFGSGTQLSVL.

The chain combines TRBV15 with TRBJ1-5, with TRBD1 identical over 7 bases. The V and J ends lost 8 bases and 3 bases, in that order; junction bases with no gene match: 10. The CDR3 spans 15 residues. Per the germline V gene, CDR1 is LNHNV and CDR2 is YYDKDF (reference sequence). The DNA of the CDR3 is TGTGCCACCCGCACTCCGGGACAGTTCAATCAGCCCCAGCATTTT. Translated, it gives CATRTPGQFNQPQHF.

V gene TRBV29-1 combines with J gene TRBJ2-1, with D unresolved. Germline V lookup: CDR1 SQVTM, CDR2 ANQGSEA. The CDR3 runs to 12 residues. V lost 4 bases and J 0 bases, leaving 4 bases between the germline ends. CDR3 DNA sequence: TGCAGCGTTGCCAGCTCCTACAATGAGCAGTTCTTC. Protein product: CSVASSYNEQFF.

The gene calls are TRBV6-2 or TRBV6-3 and TRBJ2-1; TRBD2 is a possible D gene (7 bases). Between the trimmed V and J ends, which lost 0 bases and 8 bases, there was a span of 20 bases. This CDR3 contains 17 residues. CDR1 MNHEY and CDR2 SVGEGT come from the germline V gene. The chain's CDR3 is CASSYSIWGGRADEQFF. The CDR3 nucleotides are TGTGCCAGCAGTTACTCGATTTGGGGGGGGCGAGCGGATGAGCAGTTCTTC.

The rearrangement joins TRBV30 to TRBJ1-4; perhaps TRBD1 as D (6 bases). Trimming took off 0 bases at V and 10 bases at J, with 21 bases between the two ends. Germline CDR1 reads GTSNPN; CDR2 reads SVGIG (reference sequence). The CDR3 sequence is 16 residues long. CDR3: CAWSVRGSGVGGKLFF. In nucleotides, the CDR3 is TGTGCCTGGAGTGTAAGGGGGTCCGGAGTTGGGGGAAAACTGTTTTTT.

This chain uses TRBV3-1 (or the pseudogene TRBV3-2) with TRBJ2-1; a possible D gene is TRBD1 (6 bases). Between the trimmed V and J ends, which lost 4 bases and 8 bases, there was a span of 15 bases. This CDR3 is 14 amino acids long. Germline V gene lookup returns CDR1 LGHDT and CDR2 YNNKEL (reference sequence). CDR3 protein: CASSLGATAHEQFF. CDR3 DNA sequence: TGTGCCAGCAGCCTGGGGGCAACGGCGCATGAGCAGTTCTTC.

The rearrangement joins TRBV5-4 to TRBJ2-1, with D possibly matching TRBD2 (6 bases). CDR3 size: 17 residues. V was cut by 4 bases and J by 2 bases, with 19 bases left in between. Germline assignment: CDR1 SGHNT and CDR2 YYREEE (reference sequence). The CDR3 DNA is TGTGCCAGCAGCATGCGGGGCGGCCAGTCTACCTACAATGAGCAGTTCTTC. Translating gives CASSMRGGQSTYNEQFF. Complete variable domain (other parts from reference TRBV5-4 and TRBJ2-1): ETGVTQSPTHLIKTRGQQVTLRCSSQSGHNTVSWYQQALGQGPQFIFQYYREEENGRGNFPPRFSGLQFPNYSSELNVNALELDDSALYLCASSMRGGQSTYNEQFFGPGTRLTVL.

The rearrangement joins TRBV9 to TRBJ2-4, with TRBD2 identical over 7 bases. With 7 bases clipped from V and 5 bases from J, the junction kept 6 bases outside the gene matches. This CDR3 comprises 13 residues. Germline values: CDR1 SGDLS, CDR2 YYNGEE. The CDR3 DNA follows: TGTGCCAGCCGGGGGGAGATAGAAAACATTCAGTACTTC. Its translation: CASRGEIENIQYF.

The chain recombines TRBV28 with TRBJ1-2; 8 bases are a match to TRBD1. Germline CDR1 MDHEN, CDR2 SYDVKM. The CDR3 has 15 amino acids. V shed 5 bases and J 3 bases; nucleotides not matched to a gene: 8. The CDR3 spells CASSLQGVSHYGYTF. CDR3 coding DNA: TGTGCCAGCAGTCTACAGGGGGTGAGTCACTATGGCTACACCTTC.

This clone has ten or more counts. The rearrangement joins TRBV7-9 to TRBJ1-1; 12 bases match TRBD1. The CDR3 totals 17 residues. CDR1 is SEHNR, CDR2 FQNEAQ, per germline (reference sequence). V lost 2 bases to trimming and J lost 3 bases; unmatched junction nucleotides: 7. CDR3 nucleotides: TGTGCCAGCAGCTTAAGGGGACAGGGGGCAGGATACACTGAAGCTTTCTTT. Amino acid sequence: CASSLRGQGAGYTEAFF.

CDR3 sequence reads: CASSQGPLGNEQFF. The CDR3 DNA follows: TGCGCCAGCAGTCAGGGGCCGCTAGGCAATGAGCAGTTCTTC. The chain carries TRBV4-1 and TRBJ2-1; D may be TRBD1 (6 bases). V lost 6 bases and J 6 bases, leaving 15 bases between the germline ends. There are 14 residues in the CDR3. The V gene's germline CDR1 is MGHRA and CDR2 YSYEKL.

This clone has only a few counts. Within the sample, other DNA sequences also encode this same CDR3. The V and J genes are TRBV5-1 and TRBJ1-6; no reliable D call. Per the germline V gene, CDR1 is SGHRS and CDR2 is YFSETQ. Between the trimmed V and J ends, which lost 0 bases and 7 bases, there was a span of 8 bases. The CDR3 is 14 residues long. The DNA of the CDR3 is TGCGCCAGCAGCTTGGGGGCCAGAAATTCACCCCTCCACTTT. It translates to CASSLGARNSPLHF.

This sequence joins TRBV9 and TRBJ2-2; 10 bases map to TRBD1. CDR1 and CDR2 (germline): SGDLS, YYNGEE. The length of the CDR3 is 18 residues. V was pared by 4 bases and J by 7 bases, with 16 bases of the junction left unmatched. The CDR3 DNA is TGTGCCAGCAGCCTAAAAGTTCGACAGGGGGCATCTGGCGGGGAGCTGTTTTTT. It codes for CASSLKVRQGASGGELFF. Full variable domain (remainder filled in from reference TRBV9 and TRBJ2-2): DSGVTQTPKHLITATGQRVTLRCSPRSGDLSVYWYQQSLDQGLQFLIQYYNGEERAKGNILERFSAQQFPDLHSELNLSSLELGDSALYFCASSLKVRQGASGGELFFGEGSRLTVL.

The chain combines TRBV7-2 with TRBJ1-4, with a tentative D call TRBD1 (5 bases). Germline CDR1 and CDR2: SGHTA and FQGNSA. This CDR3 contains 13 residues. Trimming pared 3 bases from V and 8 bases from J, leaving 10 bases between. DNA for the CDR3: TGTGCCAGCAGCTTCGGGGGGAGGGAAAAACTGTTTTTT. Residues: CASSFGGREKLFF.

The chain has TRBV3-1 (or the pseudogene TRBV3-2) and TRBJ1-5; 9 bases fit TRBD1. This CDR3 is built from 13 residues. Germline V gives CDR1 LGHDT, CDR2 YNNKEL (reference sequence). V dropped 5 bases and J dropped 4; count of bases not matched to a gene: 0. CDR3 residues: CASSGTGNQPQHF. DNA for the CDR3: TGTGCCAGCAGCGGGACAGGGAATCAGCCCCAGCATTTT.

This chain connects TRBV7-6 to TRBJ1-2, with D perhaps matching TRBD1 (6 bases). Trimming removed 1 base from V and 7 bases from J, with 10 bases in between. The CDR3 is made up of 13 amino acids. Germline assignment: CDR1 SGHVS and CDR2 FNYEAQ. Written as DNA, the CDR3 is TGTGCCAGCAGCTTAGACAGGGCTATTGGCTACACCTTC. Translated: CASSLDRAIGYTF.

The chain joins TRBV4-2 to TRBJ2-3, with TRBD1 identical over 7 bases. V trimming: 0 bases; J trimming: 3 bases; junction bases outside the gene matches: 6. The CDR3 runs 16 residues. Germline V gives CDR1 LGHNA, CDR2 YNFKEQ. For the CDR3, the DNA is TGTGCCAGCAGCCAAGAGGGGATACAGGGGACAGATACGCAGTATTTT. This encodes CASSQEGIQGTDTQYF.

This clone was observed a handful of times. This chain uses TRBV28 with TRBJ1-1; 11 bases align to TRBD1. V lost 4 bases to trimming and J lost 3 bases; unmatched junction nucleotides: 1. Per the germline V gene, CDR1 is MDHEN and CDR2 is SYDVKM. CDR3 length equals 14 residues. Written as DNA, the CDR3 is TGTGCCAGCAGTTGGACAGGGGGCTACACTGAAGCTTTCTTT. As protein: CASSWTGGYTEAFF. Complete variable domain (other parts from reference TRBV28 and TRBJ1-1): DVKVTQSSRYLVKRTGEKVFLECVQDMDHENMFWYRQDPGLGLRLIYFSYDVKMKEKGDIPEGYSVSREKKERFSLILESASTNQTSMYLCASSWTGGYTEAFFGQGTRLTVV.

The chain joins TRBV7-8 to TRBJ1-2, with D possibly matching TRBD1 (5 bases). CDR3 size: 15 residues. Trimming shortened V by 3 bases and J by 5 bases, and 16 bases separated the two germline ends. The germline V gene encodes CDR1 SGHVS and CDR2 FQNEAQ. DNA for the CDR3: TGTGCCAGCAGCTTGTCTTCCGGGACTTCTTATGGCTACACCTTC. Residues: CASSLSSGTSYGYTF.

This clone was recorded once. V gene TRBV5-1 combines with J gene TRBJ2-3; possibly TRBD1 for D (5 bases). From germline, CDR1 is SGHRS and CDR2 YFSETQ. Trimming removed 5 bases from V and 1 base from J, with 14 bases in between. CDR3 length: 15 amino acids. As DNA, the CDR3 is TGCGCCAGCAGATATCGTATAGGGGGCACAGATACGCAGTATTTT. Translation: CASRYRIGGTDTQYF.

This chain uses TRBV12-5 with TRBJ2-3, with D unclear. The germline V gene has CDR1 LGHNT and CDR2 FRNRAP. The CDR3 has 15 amino acids. V lost 5 bases to trimming and J lost 0 bases, with 12 bases between them. The CDR3 bases are TGTGCTAGTGGTCCACCGGGTACTAGCACAGATACGCAGTATTTT. Translation gives CASGPPGTSTDTQYF.